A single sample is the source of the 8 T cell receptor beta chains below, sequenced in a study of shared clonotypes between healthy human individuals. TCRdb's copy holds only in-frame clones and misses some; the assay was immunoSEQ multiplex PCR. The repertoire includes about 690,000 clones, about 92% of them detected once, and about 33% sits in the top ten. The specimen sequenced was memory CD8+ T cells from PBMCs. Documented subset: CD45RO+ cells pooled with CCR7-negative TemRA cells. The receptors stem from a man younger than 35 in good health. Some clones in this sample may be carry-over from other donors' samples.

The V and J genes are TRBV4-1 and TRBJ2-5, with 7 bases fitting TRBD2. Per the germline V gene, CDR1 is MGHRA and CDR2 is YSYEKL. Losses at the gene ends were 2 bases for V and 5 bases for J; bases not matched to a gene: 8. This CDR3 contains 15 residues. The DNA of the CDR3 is TGCGCCAGCAGCCAACCCAGGACTAGTGGGGAGACCCAGTACTTC. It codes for CASSQPRTSGETQYF.

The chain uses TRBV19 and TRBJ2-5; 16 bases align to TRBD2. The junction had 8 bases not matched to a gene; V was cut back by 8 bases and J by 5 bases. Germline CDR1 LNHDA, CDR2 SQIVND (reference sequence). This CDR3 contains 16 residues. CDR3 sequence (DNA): TGTGCCAGTGACTCGGGACTAGCGGGAGGGGTGGAGACCCAGTACTTC. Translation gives CASDSGLAGGVETQYF.

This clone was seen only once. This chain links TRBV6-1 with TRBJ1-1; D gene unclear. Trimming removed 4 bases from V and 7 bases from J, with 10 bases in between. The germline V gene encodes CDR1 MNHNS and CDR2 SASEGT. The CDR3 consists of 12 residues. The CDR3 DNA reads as TGTGCCAGCAGTGCCCGATTAGTTGAAGCTTTCTTT. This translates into CASSARLVEAFF.

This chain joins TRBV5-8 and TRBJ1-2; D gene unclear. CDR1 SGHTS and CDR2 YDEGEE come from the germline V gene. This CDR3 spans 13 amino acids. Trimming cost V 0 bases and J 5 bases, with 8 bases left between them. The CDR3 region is CASSLADDYGYTF. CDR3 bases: TGTGCCAGCAGCTTGGCCGACGATTATGGCTACACCTTC.

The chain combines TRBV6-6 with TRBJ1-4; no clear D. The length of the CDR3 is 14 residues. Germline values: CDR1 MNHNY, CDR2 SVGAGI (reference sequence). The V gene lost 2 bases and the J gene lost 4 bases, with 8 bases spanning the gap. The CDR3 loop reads CASSYLGNNEKLFF. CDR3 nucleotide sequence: TGTGCCAGCAGTTACCTAGGGAATAATGAAAAACTGTTTTTT.

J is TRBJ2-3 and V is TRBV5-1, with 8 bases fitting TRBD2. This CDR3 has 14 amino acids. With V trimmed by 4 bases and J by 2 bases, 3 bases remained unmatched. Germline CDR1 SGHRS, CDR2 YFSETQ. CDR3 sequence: CASSVSGNTDTQYF. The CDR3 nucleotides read TGCGCCAGCAGCGTTAGCGGGAACACAGATACGCAGTATTTT.

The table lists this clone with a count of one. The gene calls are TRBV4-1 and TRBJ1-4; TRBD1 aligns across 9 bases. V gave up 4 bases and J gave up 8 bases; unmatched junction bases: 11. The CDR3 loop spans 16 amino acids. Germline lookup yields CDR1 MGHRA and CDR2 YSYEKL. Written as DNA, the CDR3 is TGCGCCAGCAGCCCGAACCCCCGGACAGGGGTCGAAAAACTGTTTTTT. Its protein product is CASSPNPRTGVEKLFF.

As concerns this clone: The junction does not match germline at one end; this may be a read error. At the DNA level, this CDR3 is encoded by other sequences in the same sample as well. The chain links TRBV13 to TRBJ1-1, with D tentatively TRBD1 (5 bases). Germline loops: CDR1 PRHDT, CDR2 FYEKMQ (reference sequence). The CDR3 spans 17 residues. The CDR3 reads CASSLQARVRMNTEAFF. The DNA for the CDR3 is TGTGCCAGCAGCTTACAGGCCAGGGTCCGCATGAACACCGAAGCTTTCTTT.